This T cell receptor beta chain was found in a study of identical twins. Whole-study findings and limits: Donors were not followed over many years; analysis was cross-sectional. Low generation-probability sequences were in excess among twin-shared out-of-frame alpha sequences. Memory repertoires lacked the insertion deficit that abundant cord blood beta clonotypes showed.

TCRdb ran MiXCR on the 5' RACE reads and lists one entry per CDR3 protein. The table records more than 650,000 distinct CDR3 sequences, less than 7% of them present only once. This clonotype was seen repeatedly, ten times or more. The antigen is undetermined. CDR1 is SQVTM, CDR2 ANQGSEA, per germline. The CDR3 has 13 amino acids. V was cut by 8 bases and J by 2 bases, with 15 bases left in between. Sequenced material: naive T cells sorted from blood. V usage is TRBV29-1 and J usage is TRBJ2-5; D not certain. The origin of this receptor is a man in his late teens or twenties in good health. The CDR3 sequence: CSTDGLWQETQYF. The CDR3 coding sequence is TGCAGCACTGATGGGCTCTGGCAAGAGACCCAGTACTTC.